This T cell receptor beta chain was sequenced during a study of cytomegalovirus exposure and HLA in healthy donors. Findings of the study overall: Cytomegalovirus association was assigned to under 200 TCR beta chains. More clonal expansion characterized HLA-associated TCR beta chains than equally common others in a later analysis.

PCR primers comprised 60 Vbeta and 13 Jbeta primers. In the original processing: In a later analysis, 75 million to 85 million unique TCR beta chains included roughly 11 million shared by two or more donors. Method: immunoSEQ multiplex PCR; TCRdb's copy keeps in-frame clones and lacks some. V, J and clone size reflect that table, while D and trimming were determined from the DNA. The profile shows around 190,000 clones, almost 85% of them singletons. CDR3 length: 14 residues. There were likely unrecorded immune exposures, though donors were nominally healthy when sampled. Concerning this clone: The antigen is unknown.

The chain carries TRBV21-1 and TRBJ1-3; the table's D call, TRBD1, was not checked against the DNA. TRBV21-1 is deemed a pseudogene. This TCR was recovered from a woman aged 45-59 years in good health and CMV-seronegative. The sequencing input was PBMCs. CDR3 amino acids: CARDTGPARNTIYF. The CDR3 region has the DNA TGTGCCAGAGATACAGGGCCCGCCCGAAACACCATATATTTT.